Below, 11 T cell receptor beta chains from the same sample are listed, as sequenced in a study of cytomegalovirus exposure and HLA in healthy donors. It was with 60 Vbeta and 13 Jbeta primers that the PCR ran. The data were produced by immunoSEQ multiplex PCR, yet TCRdb's version contains in-frame clones alone and is incomplete. The data show over 150,000 clones, with around 80% seen just once and about 13% held by the top ten. The sample consisted of PBMCs. These TCRs come from a woman between 45 and 60 years old in good health and CMV-seropositive.

This chain joins TRBV7-6 and TRBJ2-5; 9 bases are shared with TRBD1. The better agreement between TRBJ2-7 and the DNA end casts doubt on the J call. The CDR3 runs to 15 residues. Germline lookup yields CDR1 SGHVS and CDR2 FNYEAQ. Written as DNA, the CDR3 is TGTGCCAGCAGCTCAAACCCGGGACAGGGAGACGAGCAGTACTTC. This sequence encodes CASSSNPGQGDEQYF.

The V and J genes are TRBV13 and TRBJ2-2; 10 bases align to TRBD2. This CDR3 region has 15 residues. Trimming took 5 bases from V and 11 from J; bases not matched to a gene: 11. CDR1 and CDR2 from the germline V gene are PRHDT and FYEKMQ (reference sequence). The CDR3 loop reads CASSPPSGGAVELFF. The CDR3 DNA is TGTGCCAGCAGCCCCCCCAGCGGGGGGGCAGTCGAGCTGTTTTTT.

The chain joins TRBV5-4 to TRBJ1-5, with TRBD1 as a possible D gene (5 bases). Trimming took 4 bases from V and 3 from J, leaving 11 bases between them. The CDR3 runs 14 residues. Germline loops: CDR1 SGHNT, CDR2 YYREEE (reference sequence). The CDR3 sequence is CASSHQGTNQPQHF. The CDR3 coding sequence is TGTGCCAGCAGCCACCAGGGAACCAATCAGCCCCAGCATTTT.

The chain employs TRBV9 and TRBJ2-3; 7 nucleotides line up with TRBD1. J gave up 4 bases and V 4 bases, and 9 bases lay outside the gene matches. The germline gives CDR1 SGDLS, CDR2 YYNGEE. The CDR3 runs 15 residues. The CDR3 region has the DNA TGTGCCAGCAGCCAACAGGGGACCGGGGCAGATACGCAGTATTTT. This codes for CASSQQGTGADTQYF.

J is TRBJ2-7 and V is TRBV6-1, with a tentative D call TRBD1 (5 bases). The germline V gene has CDR1 MNHNS and CDR2 SASEGT. Trimming took 4 bases from V and 5 from J, leaving 12 bases between them. The CDR3 spans 13 residues. Here the CDR3 reads CASSGQSFHEQYF. The CDR3 DNA reads TGTGCCAGCAGTGGACAGTCTTTCCACGAGCAGTACTTC.

The genes are TRBV25-1 and TRBJ2-5, with D possibly TRBD1 on 6 matching bases. V was trimmed by 4 bases and J by 5 bases, leaving 20 bases between them. CDR3 length equals 16 residues. Germline V gene sequence: CDR1 MGHDK, CDR2 SYGVNS. The CDR3 nucleotides are TGTGCCAGCAGTGTAGGGGACACCCAAGCAGTGGAGACCCAGTACTTC. Protein: CASSVGDTQAVETQYF.

The sample holds a few counts of this clone. This rearrangement joins TRBV18 to TRBJ2-5; D gene unclear. Germline CDR1 is KGHSH and CDR2 is LQKENI. Between the trimmed V and J ends, which lost 1 base and 1 base, there was a span of 16 bases. This CDR3 has 17 residues. CDR3 coding DNA: TGTGCCAGCTCACCACGGCCAGTCAGCACAGTCCAAGAGACCCAGTACTTC. Amino acid sequence: CASSPRPVSTVQETQYF. The variable domain in full, completed from reference TRBV18 and TRBJ2-5, reads NAGVMQNPRHLVRRRGQEARLRCSPMKGHSHVYWYRQLPEEGLKFMVYLQKENIIDESGMPKERFSAEFPKEGPSILRIQQVVRGDSAAYFCASSPRPVSTVQETQYFGPGTRLLVL.

J is TRBJ1-2 and V is TRBV15; weak D call: TRBD1 (5 bases). CDR1 and CDR2 from the germline V gene are LNHNV and YYDKDF (reference sequence). Trimming pared 6 bases from V and 4 bases from J, leaving 12 bases between. This CDR3 has 13 amino acids. The CDR3 DNA follows: TGTGCCACCAGTATACAGGAATCCTATGGCTACACCTTC. Amino acid sequence: CATSIQESYGYTF. The full variable domain, with the rest looked up from reference TRBV15 and TRBJ1-2, is DAMVIQNPRYQVTQFGKPVTLSCSQTLNHNVMYWYQQKSSQAPKLLFHYYDKDFNNEADTPDNFQSRRPNTSFCFLDIRSPGLGDTAMYLCATSIQESYGYTFGSGTRLTVV.

This clone was detected only a few times. In nucleotides, the CDR3 is TGTGCCAGCAGCTTAGGTCCGAACACCATATATTTT. Residues: CASSLGPNTIYF. V gene TRBV7-9 combines with J gene TRBJ1-3; D ambiguous. V lost 1 base, J lost 7 bases, and 5 bases lay in between. Germline V gene sequence: CDR1 SEHNR, CDR2 FQNEAQ (reference sequence). This CDR3 has 12 amino acids.

The CDR3 nucleotides read TGTGCCAGTAGTATAAGCCAGGCGGGTATTAGTGGCACTGAAGCTTTCTTT. Encoded protein: CASSISQAGISGTEAFF. The chain uses TRBV19 and TRBJ1-1; D remains ambiguous. CDR3 length: 17 amino acids. Trimming stripped 2 bases from V and 4 bases from J, with 20 bases between. Germline V gene data show CDR1 as LNHDA and CDR2 as SQIVND (reference sequence).

The chain employs TRBV29-1 and TRBJ2-3; TRBD1 matches 8 bases. The CDR3 covers 13 residues. The J segment lost 6 bases and the V segment lost 6 bases, leaving 8 bases of the junction unmatched. Germline assignment: CDR1 SQVTM and CDR2 ANQGSEA. The CDR3 is CSVGQGAGDTQYF. The CDR3 DNA reads as TGCAGCGTGGGGCAGGGGGCGGGGGATACGCAGTATTTT.